The sequence of this T cell receptor (beta chain) was determined in a study of T cells in Graves' hyperthyroidism and ophthalmopathy. No ophthalmopathy progression within 18 months constituted stable Graves' hyperthyroidism. The CDR3 loop spans 13 amino acids. Germline lookup yields CDR1 MDHEN and CDR2 SYDVKM. V was shortened by 5 bases and J by 3 bases, with 11 bases between the two germline ends. Amplified TCR beta CDR3 regions came from RNA transcripts. Initially, a first-round RT-PCR of the TCR CDR3 employed the HTBI primer set. TCRdb analysed the multiplex PCR reads with MiXCR anew, one entry per CDR3 protein. The table lists about 360,000 distinct CDR3 sequences, approximately 20% of them singletons, with 3.7% in the top ten. This clonotype was seen repeatedly, ten times or more.

Sequenced input: blood. The source is a woman aged 18 to 35 with Graves' hyperthyroidism. The chain combines TRBV28 with TRBJ2-7; D perhaps matches TRBD2 (6 bases). The CDR3 spells CASSPGLFYEQYF. CDR3 coding DNA: TGTGCCAGCAGTCCGGGACTCTTCTACGAGCAGTACTTC.